These T cell receptor beta chains were read from a single sample in a study of molecular identifiers for immune sequencing clone quantification. One entry per CDR3 protein results from TCRdb running MiXCR on the PCR reads. The table includes about 640,000 distinct CDR3 sequences, 20% detected once. Sequencing was performed on naive CD8+ T cells from blood, with Jurkat cell RNA spiked in. These receptors originate from a human donor in good health. Some libraries in this study had Jurkat cell RNA spiked in. Both conserved end residues are part of each CDR3. D genes are given only for firm matches. Clone sizes are given selectively: once, few, many, or a class where the clone is expanded.

CDR3 protein | CDR3 DNA | D gene | clone size | J gene | V gene
CSASPGTSGRANFQETQYF | TGCAGTGCTAGTCCAGGGACTAGCGGGAGGGCGAACTTCCAAGAGACCCAGTACTTC | TRBD2 | many | TRBJ2-5 | TRBV20-1
CSARDEPNYNEQFF | TGCAGTGCTAGAGATGAACCTAACTACAATGAGCAGTTCTTC | NA | NA | TRBJ2-1 | TRBV20-1
CASGFGGVTEAFF | TGTGCTAGTGGTTTTGGAGGGGTCACTGAAGCTTTCTTT | NA | many | TRBJ1-1 | TRBV12-5
CAGRSGSGTDTQYF | TGTGCCGGCAGGAGCGGGAGCGGCACAGATACGCAGTATTTT | TRBD2 | NA | TRBJ2-3 | TRBV27
CASSIGNTEAFF | TGTGCCAGTAGTATAGGGAACACTGAAGCTTTCTTT | NA | many | TRBJ1-1 | TRBV19
CAWSKDGLGGYTF | TGTGCCTGGAGTAAGGACGGCCTAGGAGGCTACACCTTC | NA | few | TRBJ1-2 | TRBV30
CASSQAPGAGGPDTQYF | TGTGCCAGCAGCCAAGCTCCGGGGGCGGGGGGCCCAGATACGCAGTATTTT | TRBD2 | many | TRBJ2-3 | TRBV14
CASSSVFGETQYF | TGTGCCAGCAGCTCCGTATTCGGAGAGACCCAGTACTTC | NA | NA | TRBJ2-5 | TRBV13
CASRAGMVGGAVSEGYTF | TGTGCCAGCAGAGCCGGTATGGTAGGGGGCGCCGTATCGGAAGGCTACACCTTC | TRBD1 | NA | TRBJ1-2 | TRBV5-4
CASREETQYF | TGTGCCAGCAGGGAAGAGACCCAGTACTTC | NA | few | TRBJ2-5 | TRBV6-1
CATQNRGNTEAFF | TGTGCCACCCAAAACAGGGGCAACACTGAAGCTTTCTTT | TRBD1 | many | TRBJ1-1 | TRBV6-1
CASSSWDYSYEQYF | TGTGCCAGCAGTTCCTGGGACTACTCCTACGAGCAGTACTTC | TRBD2 | many | TRBJ2-7 | TRBV6-5
CASSPLRGADTEAFF | TGTGCCAGCAGCCCCCTGAGAGGGGCAGACACTGAAGCTTTCTTT | NA | many | TRBJ1-1 | TRBV7-8
CASSDRDPNEKLFF | TGTGCCAGCAGTGACAGGGATCCTAATGAAAAACTGTTTTTT | NA | many | TRBJ1-4 | TRBV2
CASSPWTGVADTQYF | TGCGCCAGCAGCCCCTGGACAGGGGTGGCAGATACGCAGTATTTT | TRBD1 | many | TRBJ2-3 | TRBV5-1
CASSSGKLAGGWADTQYF | TGTGCCAGCAGTTCTGGGAAGCTAGCGGGAGGGTGGGCAGATACGCAGTATTTT | TRBD2 | many | TRBJ2-3 | TRBV28
CASGYAGPTDTQYF | TGTGCCAGCGGATATGCGGGTCCCACAGATACGCAGTATTTT | NA | many | TRBJ2-3 | TRBV6-2/TRBV6-3
CASSLGTGGAFF | TGTGCCAGCAGTTTGGGGACAGGGGGAGCTTTCTTT | TRBD1 | many | TRBJ1-1 | TRBV7-9
CSARVMSGYEQYF | TGCAGTGCTAGAGTCATGAGCGGCTACGAGCAGTACTTC | NA | NA | TRBJ2-7 | TRBV20-1
CASSQDFPRGSGSYERYF | TGCGCCAGCAGCCAAGACTTCCCCCGCGGTAGCGGGAGCTACGAGCGGTACTTC | TRBD2 | few | TRBJ2-7 | TRBV4-3
CASSQDLGSYEQYF | TGCGCCAGCAGCCAAGATCTGGGTTCCTACGAGCAGTACTTC | NA | many | TRBJ2-7 | TRBV4-3
CASTTSLYNEQFF | TGTGCCAGTACCACTAGCTTATACAATGAGCAGTTCTTC | NA | few | TRBJ2-1 | TRBV19
CASSQQKPVNTEAFF | TGTGCCAGCAGTCAACAGAAACCTGTAAACACTGAAGCTTTCTTT | NA | many | TRBJ1-1 | TRBV6-5
CASSYLRDRVIDQPQHF | TGTGCCAGCAGTTACCTGCGGGACAGGGTGATTGATCAGCCCCAGCATTTT | TRBD1 | many | TRBJ1-5 | TRBV6-2/TRBV6-3
CASSPSGPHTQYF | TGTGCCAGCAGCCCCTCAGGGCCCCATACCCAGTACTTC | NA | many | TRBJ2-5 | TRBV11-2
CASSSDGQRYEQYF | TGTGCCAGCAGCTCGGATGGACAGAGATACGAGCAGTACTTC | NA | many | TRBJ2-7 | TRBV7-9
CASSRGGRNTEAFF | TGTGCCAGCAGCCGAGGAGGGCGGAACACTGAAGCTTTCTTT | NA | NA | TRBJ1-1 | TRBV3-1
CASGVDGNFAYEQYF | TGTGCCAGCGGCGTAGATGGAAACTTCGCCTACGAGCAGTACTTC | NA | NA | TRBJ2-7 | TRBV9
CASSKWRGSAFF | TGTGCCAGCAGCAAATGGCGGGGATCGGCTTTCTTT | NA | many | TRBJ1-1 | TRBV21-1
CSAHKRGDGNTIYF | TGCAGTGCCCATAAGAGGGGCGATGGAAACACCATATATTTT | NA | many | TRBJ1-3 | TRBV20-1
CASSQPQGYNSPLHF | TGCGCCAGCAGCCAACCACAGGGATATAATTCACCCCTCCACTTT | NA | many | TRBJ1-6 | TRBV4-1
CASSSREGGTGELFF | TGTGCCAGCAGCTCCCGGGAGGGTGGCACCGGGGAGCTGTTTTTT | TRBD2 | NA | TRBJ2-2 | TRBV7-2